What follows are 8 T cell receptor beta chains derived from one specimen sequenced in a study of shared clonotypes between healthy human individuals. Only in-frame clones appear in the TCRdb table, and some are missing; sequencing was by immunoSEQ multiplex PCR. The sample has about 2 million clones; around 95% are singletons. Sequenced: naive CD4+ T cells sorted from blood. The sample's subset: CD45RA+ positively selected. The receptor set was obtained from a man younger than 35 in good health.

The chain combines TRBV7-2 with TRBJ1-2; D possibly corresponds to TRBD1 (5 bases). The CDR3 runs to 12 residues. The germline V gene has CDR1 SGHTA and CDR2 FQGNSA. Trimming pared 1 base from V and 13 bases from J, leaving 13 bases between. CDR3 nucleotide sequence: TGTGCCAGCAGCTTAGGGGGGTCAACTTCCACCTTC. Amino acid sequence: CASSLGGSTSTF.

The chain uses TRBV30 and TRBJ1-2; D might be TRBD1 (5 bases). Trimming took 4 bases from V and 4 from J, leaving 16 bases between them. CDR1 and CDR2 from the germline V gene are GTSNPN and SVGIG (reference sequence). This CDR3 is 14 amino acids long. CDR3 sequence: CAWTRVRGGYGYTF. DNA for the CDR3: TGTGCCTGGACTCGGGTAAGGGGTGGCTATGGCTACACCTTC. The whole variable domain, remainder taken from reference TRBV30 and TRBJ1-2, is SQTIHQWPATLVQPVGSPLSLECTVEGTSNPNLYWYRQAAGRGLQLLFYSVGIGQISSEVPQNLSASRPQDRQFILSSKKLLLSDSGFYLCAWTRVRGGYGYTFGSGTRLTVV.

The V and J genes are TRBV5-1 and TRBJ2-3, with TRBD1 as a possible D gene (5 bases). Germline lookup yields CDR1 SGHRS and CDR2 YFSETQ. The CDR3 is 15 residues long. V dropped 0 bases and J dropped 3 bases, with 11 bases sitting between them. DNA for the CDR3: TGCGCCAGCAGCTTGGCCTCAGGGAATACAGATACGCAGTATTTT. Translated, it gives CASSLASGNTDTQYF. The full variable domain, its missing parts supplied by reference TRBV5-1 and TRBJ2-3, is KAGVTQTPRYLIKTRGQQVTLSCSPISGHRSVSWYQQTPGQGLQFLFEYFSETQRNKGNFPGRFSGRQFSNSRSEMNVSTLELGDSALYLCASSLASGNTDTQYFGPGTRLTVL.

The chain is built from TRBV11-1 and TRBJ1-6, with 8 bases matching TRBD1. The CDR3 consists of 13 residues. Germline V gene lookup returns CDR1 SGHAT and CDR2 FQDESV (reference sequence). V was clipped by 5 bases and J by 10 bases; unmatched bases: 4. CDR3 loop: CASSRGQGSPLHF. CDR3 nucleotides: TGTGCCAGCAGCCGAGGACAGGGATCACCCCTCCACTTT. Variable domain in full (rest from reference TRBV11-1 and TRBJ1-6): EAEVAQSPRYKITEKSQAVAFWCDPISGHATLYWYRQILGQGPELLVQFQDESVVDDSQLPKDRFSAERLKGVDSTLKIQPAELGDSAMYLCASSRGQGSPLHFGNGTRLTVT.

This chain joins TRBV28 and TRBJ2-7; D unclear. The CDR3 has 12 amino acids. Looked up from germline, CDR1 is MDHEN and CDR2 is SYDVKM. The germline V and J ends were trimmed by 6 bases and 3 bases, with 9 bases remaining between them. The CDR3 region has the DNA TGTGCCAGCAGGACTGGGCGCTACGAGCAGTACTTC. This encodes CASRTGRYEQYF.

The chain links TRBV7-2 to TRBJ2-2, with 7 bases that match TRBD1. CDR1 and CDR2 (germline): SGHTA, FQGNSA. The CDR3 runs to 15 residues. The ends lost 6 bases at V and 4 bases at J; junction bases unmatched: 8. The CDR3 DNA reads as TGTGCCAGCAGACGAGGGACAGCCACCACCGGGGAGCTGTTTTTT. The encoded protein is CASRRGTATTGELFF.

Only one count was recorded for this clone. The CDR3 coding sequence is TGTGCCTGGAGTGTTATCCGGACTAGCACGACCACAGATACGCAGTATTTT. Amino acids: CAWSVIRTSTTTDTQYF. This chain links TRBV30 with TRBJ2-3, with 8 bases aligning to TRBD2. Germline-derived CDR1 and CDR2 are GTSNPN and SVGIG (reference sequence). This CDR3 has 17 residues. Trimming took 0 bases from V and 2 from J; bases not matched to a gene: 10.

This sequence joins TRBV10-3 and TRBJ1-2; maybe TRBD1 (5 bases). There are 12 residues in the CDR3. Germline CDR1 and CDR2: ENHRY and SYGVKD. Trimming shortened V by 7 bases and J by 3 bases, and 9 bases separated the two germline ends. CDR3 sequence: CAIMGVDYGYTF. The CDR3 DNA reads TGTGCCATCATGGGGGTCGACTATGGCTACACCTTC.